Each of the 11 T cell receptor beta chains below was sequenced from the same sample in a study of blood T cell repertoires in COVID-19. The table came from immunoSEQ multiplex PCR; TCRdb's copy has only in-frame clones and leaves some out. The sample comprises under 250,000 clones, approximately 84% of which are singletons, and around 4% rests with the top ten. Material: peripheral blood. All receptors derive from a man over 45 with acute or convalescent COVID-19.

J is TRBJ2-6 and V is TRBV5-1, with 9 bases fitting TRBD2. The junction had 7 bases not matched to a gene; V was cut back by 5 bases and J by 4 bases. In germline, CDR1 is SGHRS, CDR2 YFSETQ. The CDR3 consists of 16 residues. The CDR3 sequence is CASRIAGEAGANVLTF. The CDR3 region has the DNA TGCGCCAGCAGGATAGCGGGAGAGGCGGGGGCCAACGTCCTGACTTTC.

This clone turned up a few times. This chain joins TRBV7-2 and TRBJ2-3, with a weak D call TRBD2 (6 bases). V shed 7 bases and J shed 3 bases, with 17 bases lying between them. The CDR3 extends over 15 amino acids. Looked up from germline, CDR1 is SGHTA and CDR2 is FQGNSA. CDR3 amino acids: CASNTESGRTDTQYF. The CDR3 nucleotides are TGTGCCAGCAACACGGAAAGCGGGCGGACAGATACGCAGTATTTT.

The chain links TRBV29-1 to TRBJ2-2, with TRBD2 identical over 8 bases. The CDR3 runs 16 residues. Germline CDR1 SQVTM, CDR2 ANQGSEA. V gave up 4 bases and J gave up 1 base; unmatched junction bases: 8. This chain's CDR3 is CSVGGLVTKNTGELFF. DNA of the CDR3: TGCAGCGTTGGGGGACTAGTGACCAAGAACACCGGGGAGCTGTTTTTT.

The V and J genes are TRBV5-1 and TRBJ1-2, with a weak D call TRBD1 (6 bases). Between the trimmed V and J ends, which lost 3 bases and 3 bases, there was a span of 18 bases. The CDR3 covers 16 residues. Germline V CDR1 and CDR2: SGHRS, YFSETQ. CDR3 residues: CASSSSTGRQDYGYTF. The CDR3 nucleotides are TGCGCCAGCAGCTCTTCCACAGGGCGGCAGGACTATGGCTACACCTTC.

The rearrangement joins TRBV6-5 to TRBJ1-1; D not resolved. Per the germline V gene, CDR1 is MNHEY and CDR2 is SVGAGI. Trimming cost V 0 bases and J 0 bases, with 5 bases left between them. The CDR3 runs 14 residues. DNA for the CDR3: TGTGCCAGCAGTTACTCGGAGGTGAACACTGAAGCTTTCTTT. Residues: CASSYSEVNTEAFF.

The chain combines TRBV2 with TRBJ1-3, with D uncertain. Germline lookup yields CDR1 SNHLY and CDR2 FYNNEI. The CDR3 runs 17 residues. Trimming took off 8 bases at V and 0 bases at J, with 20 bases between the two ends. The CDR3 nucleotides read TGTGCCAGCGCACGAGACTATCAGCTACCCTCTGGAAACACCATATATTTT. It encodes CASARDYQLPSGNTIYF.

In this sample, this clone turned up a few times. The chain combines TRBV5-1 with TRBJ1-6; the D is unclear. The CDR3 is made up of 17 amino acids. Between the trimmed V and J ends, which lost 4 bases and 7 bases, there was a span of 21 bases. From germline, CDR1 is SGHRS and CDR2 YFSETQ. The DNA of the CDR3 is TGCGCCAGCAGCCAACCCGCGGGCGCGGGTTCCAATTCACCCCTCCACTTT. The encoded protein is CASSQPAGAGSNSPLHF. Variable domain in full (rest from reference TRBV5-1 and TRBJ1-6): KAGVTQTPRYLIKTRGQQVTLSCSPISGHRSVSWYQQTPGQGLQFLFEYFSETQRNKGNFPGRFSGRQFSNSRSEMNVSTLELGDSALYLCASSQPAGAGSNSPLHFGNGTRLTVT.

The chain links TRBV7-9 to TRBJ1-5, with D hard to call. V dropped 3 bases and J dropped 4 bases, with 7 bases sitting between them. Germline loops: CDR1 SEHNR, CDR2 FQNEAQ (reference sequence). The CDR3 is 13 amino acids. The CDR3 here is CASSFAGNQPQHF. CDR3 nucleotide sequence: TGTGCCAGCAGCTTCGCGGGGAATCAGCCCCAGCATTTT.

The genes are TRBV10-2 and TRBJ1-1; D perhaps matches TRBD1 (6 bases). Germline V gene lookup returns CDR1 WSHSY and CDR2 SAAADI. V was pared by 9 bases and J by 11 bases, with 25 bases between. The CDR3 runs 14 residues. CDR3 DNA sequence: TGCGCCAGTTCGACAGGCCTTGGGTCCCTCTGGGCTTTCTTT. Translated, it gives CASSTGLGSLWAFF.

This clone was recorded a few times. This chain joins TRBV2 and TRBJ2-1, with TRBD1 identical over 8 bases. This CDR3 is 15 amino acids long. Germline values: CDR1 SNHLY, CDR2 FYNNEI. Losses at the gene ends were 3 bases for V and 1 base for J; bases not matched to a gene: 2. Here the CDR3 DNA reads TGTGCCAGCAGTGATAACAGGGGGTCCTACAATGAGCAGTTCTTC. Its protein is CASSDNRGSYNEQFF.

This chain uses TRBV5-1 with TRBJ1-6, with D unresolved. Germline CDR1 is SGHRS and CDR2 is YFSETQ. The ends were cut back, 1 base at V and 0 bases at J, with 14 bases in the middle. The CDR3 length is 18 residues. CDR3 coding DNA: TGCGCCAGCAGCTTGTGGCACTCGGGGAGCTCCTATAATTCACCCCTCCACTTT. Its protein is CASSLWHSGSSYNSPLHF.